This paragraph reports one TCR beta chain. The antigen remains unidentified. The use of a sample-barcoded 5' primer and a J-beta primer mix characterized a second PCR of 7 to 11 cycles. Each CDR3 protein is one row after TCRdb ran MiXCR on the 5' RACE reads. The table lists hundreds of thousands of distinct CDR3 sequences, roughly 31% of them singletons. These data are taken from a study of blood T cells in healthy people across ages. Study-wide results and caveats: Not knowing donor CMV status may have confounded expanded clonotype changes.

The V and J ends lost 5 bases and 0 bases respectively, with 6 bases between them. CDR1 SGHRS and CDR2 YFSETQ come from the germline V gene. This CDR3 has 14 amino acids. Sequenced input: blood. The chain has TRBV5-1 and TRBJ2-6; D not resolved. The receptor comes from a woman of 80 years or more in good health. This CDR3 reads CASRQSSGANVLTF. DNA of the CDR3: TGCGCCAGCAGACAGAGCTCTGGGGCCAACGTCCTGACTTTC.